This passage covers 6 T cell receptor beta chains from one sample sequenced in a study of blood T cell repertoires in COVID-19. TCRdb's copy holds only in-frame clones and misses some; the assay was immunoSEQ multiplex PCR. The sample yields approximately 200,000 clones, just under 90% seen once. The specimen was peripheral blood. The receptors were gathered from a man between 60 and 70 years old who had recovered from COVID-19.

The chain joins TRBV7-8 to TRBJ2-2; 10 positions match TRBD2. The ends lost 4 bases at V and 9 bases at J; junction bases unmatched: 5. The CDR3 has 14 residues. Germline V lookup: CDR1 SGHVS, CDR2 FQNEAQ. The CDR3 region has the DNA TGTGCCAGCAGCTGGGGACTAGCGAATCGGGAGCTGTTTTTT. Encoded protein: CASSWGLANRELFF.

In nucleotides, the CDR3 is TGTGCCAGCAGTCCCGGGACTCAGAACGGGGAGCTGTTTTTT. This encodes CASSPGTQNGELFF. The rearrangement uses TRBV3-1 (or the pseudogene TRBV3-2) and TRBJ2-2, with a tentative D call TRBD2 (6 bases). Per germline, CDR1 LGHDT and CDR2 YNNKEL (reference sequence). Trimming removed 6 bases from V and 7 bases from J, with 15 bases in between. CDR3 length: 14 amino acids.

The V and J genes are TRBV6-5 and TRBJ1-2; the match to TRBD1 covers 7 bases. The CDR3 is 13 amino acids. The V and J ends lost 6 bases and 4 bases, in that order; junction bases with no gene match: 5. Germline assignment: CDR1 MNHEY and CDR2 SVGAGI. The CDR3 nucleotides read TGTGCCAGCAGGGACAGGACGATCTATGGCTACACCTTC. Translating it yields CASRDRTIYGYTF.

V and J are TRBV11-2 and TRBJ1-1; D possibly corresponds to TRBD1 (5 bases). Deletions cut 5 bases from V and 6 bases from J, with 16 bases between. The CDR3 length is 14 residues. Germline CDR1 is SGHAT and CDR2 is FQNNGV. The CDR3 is CASSTREGRAEAFF. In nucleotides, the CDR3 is TGTGCCAGCAGCACCCGGGAGGGACGGGCTGAAGCTTTCTTT. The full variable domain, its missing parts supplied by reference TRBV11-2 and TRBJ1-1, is EAGVAQSPRYKIIEKRQSVAFWCNPISGHATLYWYQQILGQGPKLLIQFQNNGVVDDSQLPKDRFSAERLKGVDSTLKIQPAKLEDSAVYLCASSTREGRAEAFFGQGTRLTVV.

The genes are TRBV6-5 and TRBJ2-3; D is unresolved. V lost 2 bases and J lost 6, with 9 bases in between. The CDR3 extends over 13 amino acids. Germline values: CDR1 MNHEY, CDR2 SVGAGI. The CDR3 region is CASSYQAGDTQYF. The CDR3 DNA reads TGTGCCAGCAGTTACCAAGCAGGCGATACGCAGTATTTT.

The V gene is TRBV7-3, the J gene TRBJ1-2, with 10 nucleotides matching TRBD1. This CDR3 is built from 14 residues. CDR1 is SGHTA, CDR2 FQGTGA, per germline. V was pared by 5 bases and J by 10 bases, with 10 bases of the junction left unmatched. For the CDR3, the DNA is TGTGCCAGCAGCCACCGGACAGGGGGGACAAACTACACCTTC. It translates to CASSHRTGGTNYTF.